The 29 T cell receptor beta chains below come from one sample, sequenced in a study of monozygotic twins with inflammatory bowel disease. With the 5' RACE reads reprocessed, TCRdb shows one record per CDR3 protein and no DNA. This sample's table reports over 130,000 distinct CDR3 sequences. Sequencing was done on a sample of blood. These receptors came from a human donor with ulcerative colitis or Crohn's disease, or a healthy co-twin of an affected twin (not recorded which).

The V call is TRBV25-1, the J call TRBJ2-7; TCRdb proposes TRBD2, but this gene call is untestable without DNA. This CDR3 region has 14 residues. In germline, CDR1 is MGHDK, CDR2 SYGVNS. The chain's CDR3 is CASSDPGLTYEQYF.

The gene calls are TRBV20-1 and TRBJ2-4; TCRdb lists TRBD1, though no DNA is available to test this call. Germline V gene sequence: CDR1 DFQATT, CDR2 SNEGSKA (reference sequence). The CDR3 consists of 14 residues. CDR3 in amino acids: CSATKDRGKNIQYF.

This sequence joins TRBV18 and TRBJ1-5. Germline CDR1 reads KGHSH; CDR2 reads LQKENI. The CDR3 spans 15 residues. CDR3 residues: CASSLQPNRNQPQHF.

The gene calls are TRBV20-1 and TRBJ2-1; TCRdb's D call, TRBD2, is unchecked because there is no DNA. Germline CDR1 reads DFQATT; CDR2 reads SNEGSKA (reference sequence). The CDR3 sequence is 15 residues long. CDR3 amino acids: CSAPDMRGGPNEQFF.

The chain links TRBV4-3 to TRBJ2-7; without DNA, the TCRdb call of TRBD1 cannot be checked. The length of the CDR3 is 15 residues. Per the germline V gene, CDR1 is LGHNA and CDR2 is YSLEER. The CDR3 sequence is CASSQGGTGDYEQYF.

The rearrangement joins TRBV7-6 to TRBJ2-7; TCRdb outputs TRBD2, but without DNA this stays unchecked. CDR3 size: 19 residues. Germline V gene data show CDR1 as SGHVS and CDR2 as FNYEAQ. CDR3 amino acids: CASSLSNVVGPSTPYEQYF.

The chain recombines TRBV15 with TRBJ2-5; TCRdb's D call of TRBD2 is untestable without DNA. The CDR3 spans 15 residues. CDR1 LNHNV and CDR2 YYDKDF come from the germline V gene (reference sequence). CDR3 loop: CATSRRTSGEETQYF.

The chain is built from TRBV11-2 and TRBJ2-5; TCRdb indicates TRBD1, and absent DNA this call remains unverified. The CDR3 consists of 13 residues. In germline, CDR1 is SGHAT, CDR2 FQNNGV. The CDR3 spells CASRQGRVETQYF. Full variable domain (remainder filled in from reference TRBV11-2 and TRBJ2-5): EAGVAQSPRYKIIEKRQSVAFWCNPISGHATLYWYQQILGQGPKLLIQFQNNGVVDDSQLPKDRFSAERLKGVDSTLKIQPAKLEDSAVYLCASRQGRVETQYFGPGTRLLVL.

The chain couples TRBV18 to TRBJ2-7; checking the TCRdb D call of TRBD2 is not possible without DNA. Germline V gene lookup returns CDR1 KGHSH and CDR2 LQKENI. The CDR3 contains 15 residues. CDR3: CASSASSGETYEQYF.

The V call is TRBV19, the J call TRBJ1-5; TCRdb proposes TRBD1, but this gene call is untestable without DNA. Germline V CDR1 and CDR2: LNHDA, SQIVND (reference sequence). There are 16 residues in the CDR3. This chain's CDR3 is CASSVTGQALNQPQHF.

The chain has TRBV5-1 and TRBJ2-1; TCRdb reports TRBD1, a call that lacks DNA to check it against. The germline V gene has CDR1 SGHRS and CDR2 YFSETQ. The CDR3 is 14 amino acids. CDR3 region: CASSRTGRSNEQFF.

The rearrangement uses TRBV12-3 or TRBV12-4 and TRBJ2-3; TCRdb gives TRBD1 as the D gene, but with no DNA this cannot be confirmed. This CDR3 region has 17 residues. The CDR3 loop reads CASSLGYGGRNTDTQYF.

The J gene is TRBJ2-7, the V gene TRBV18; as DNA is missing, the TRBD2 call by TCRdb cannot be tested. The CDR3 spans 15 residues. Germline CDR1 and CDR2: KGHSH and LQKENI. This chain's CDR3 is CASSPGTSDTYEQYF. Based on the CDR3 plus reference TRBV18 and TRBJ2-7, the full variable domain is NAGVMQNPRHLVRRRGQEARLRCSPMKGHSHVYWYRQLPEEGLKFMVYLQKENIIDESGMPKERFSAEFPKEGPSILRIQQVVRGDSAAYFCASSPGTSDTYEQYFGPGTRLTVT.

The rearrangement uses TRBV6-2 or TRBV6-3 and TRBJ1-5; the D gene TCRdb calls, TRBD1, cannot be checked with no DNA. Germline V lookup: CDR1 MNHEY, CDR2 SVGEGT. The CDR3 is made up of 16 amino acids. The CDR3 loop reads CASTNRMAPSNQPQHF.

The chain employs TRBV20-1 and TRBJ2-7; TCRdb indicates TRBD2, and absent DNA this call remains unverified. Germline CDR1 is DFQATT and CDR2 is SNEGSKA (reference sequence). This CDR3 comprises 15 residues. CDR3: CSARDRRGGQNEQYF.

This sequence joins TRBV4-2 and TRBJ2-1; TCRdb names TRBD2, which stays unverified in the absence of DNA. The germline V gene encodes CDR1 LGHNA and CDR2 YNFKEQ. This CDR3 contains 19 residues. The CDR3 loop is CASSQAGTSGGRTYNEQFF.

The chain carries TRBV27 and TRBJ2-7; the TCRdb D gene call, TRBD2, has no DNA to confirm it. There are 19 residues in the CDR3. Germline CDR1 and CDR2: MNHEY and SMNVEV (reference sequence). The CDR3 loop is CASSLRSRGLRGFSYEQYF.

The chain joins TRBV5-1 to TRBJ2-5. From germline, CDR1 is SGHRS and CDR2 YFSETQ. There are 13 residues in the CDR3. CDR3 sequence reads: CASSSAYQETQYF.

The V and J genes are TRBV3-1 and TRBJ2-6. This CDR3 comprises 17 residues. In germline, CDR1 is LGHDT, CDR2 YNNKEL (reference sequence). This CDR3 reads CASSQNQVPSGANVLTF.

The chain recombines TRBV5-1 with TRBJ1-1; the D call from TCRdb, TRBD1, cannot be confirmed without DNA. CDR1 and CDR2 from the germline V gene are SGHRS and YFSETQ. The CDR3 has 14 amino acids. CDR3 residues: CASSNDRGNTEAFF.

V gene TRBV5-4 combines with J gene TRBJ1-1; checking the TCRdb D call of TRBD1 is not possible without DNA. From germline, CDR1 is SGHNT and CDR2 YYREEE (reference sequence). This CDR3 spans 13 amino acids. The CDR3 loop reads CASSLQGFGEAFF. The full variable domain, rest sourced from reference TRBV5-4 and TRBJ1-1, is ETGVTQSPTHLIKTRGQQVTLRCSSQSGHNTVSWYQQALGQGPQFIFQYYREEENGRGNFPPRFSGLQFPNYSSELNVNALELDDSALYLCASSLQGFGEAFFGQGTRLTVV.

V gene TRBV4-1 combines with J gene TRBJ1-5. Germline V gives CDR1 MGHRA, CDR2 YSYEKL. CDR3 length: 14 residues. This CDR3 reads CASSPARGNQPQHF.

The genes are TRBV7-9 and TRBJ1-4; TCRdb selects TRBD1, and the lack of DNA leaves this call unchecked. Per the germline V gene, CDR1 is SEHNR and CDR2 is FQNEAQ (reference sequence). CDR3 size: 12 residues. CDR3 amino acids: CAMGQGGGKLFF.

The chain has TRBV11-1 and TRBJ2-1; there is no DNA to check the TCRdb D call of TRBD1. This CDR3 has 15 amino acids. Germline CDR1 is SGHAT and CDR2 is FQDESV (reference sequence). The CDR3 is CASIHRDLSGSEQFF.

This chain joins TRBV9 and TRBJ2-4; without DNA, the TCRdb call of TRBD1 cannot be checked. The CDR3 is 19 residues long. Germline loops: CDR1 SGDLS, CDR2 YYNGEE. Here the CDR3 reads CASSVARGGGSERTDIQYF.

This chain links TRBV5-6 with TRBJ2-7; TCRdb selects TRBD1, and the lack of DNA leaves this call unchecked. The CDR3 loop spans 14 amino acids. CDR1 is SGHDT, CDR2 YYEEEE, per germline. The CDR3: CASSLGDGTYEQYF.

The chain couples TRBV24-1 to TRBJ1-5. CDR3 size: 13 residues. Germline V gene sequence: CDR1 KGHDR, CDR2 SFDVKD. The CDR3 region is CATSDYTDQPQHF.

The gene calls are TRBV5-1 and TRBJ2-2. The CDR3 runs 15 residues. From germline, CDR1 is SGHRS and CDR2 YFSETQ. This CDR3 reads CASSLDPMNTGELFF.

The J gene is TRBJ2-3, the V gene TRBV6-1; the TCRdb call, TRBD1, lacks DNA for checking. This CDR3 has 17 residues. The germline V gene encodes CDR1 MNHNS and CDR2 SASEGT. The chain's CDR3 is CASSPFEAGPRHGSQYF.